These 27 T cell receptor beta chains were all obtained from the same sample, sequenced in a study of cytomegalovirus exposure and HLA in healthy donors. PCR was performed using 60 Vbeta and 13 Jbeta primers. Sequencing was performed with immunoSEQ multiplex PCR; in TCRdb, only in-frame clones are kept and a portion is missing. The sample lists about 120,000 clones, about four fifths occurring once. The sample consisted of PBMCs. These receptors were obtained from a man aged 30 to 39 in good health and CMV-seropositive.

The chain carries TRBV7-2 and TRBJ2-2; 8 nucleotides line up with TRBD2. Germline CDR1 is SGHTA and CDR2 is FQGNSA. This CDR3 region has 16 residues. Trimming at V came to 1 base and at J to 5 bases, leaving 6 bases not matched to a gene. CDR3 sequence reads: CASSLESASGTGELFF. The DNA of the CDR3 is TGTGCCAGCAGCTTAGAGTCGGCTAGCGGGACCGGGGAGCTGTTTTTT.

The V and J genes are TRBV7-9 and TRBJ2-3; no reliable D call. This CDR3 is 12 amino acids long. The germline gives CDR1 SEHNR, CDR2 FQNEAQ (reference sequence). The ends were cut back, 8 bases at V and 2 bases at J, with 8 bases in the middle. The CDR3, as DNA: TGTGCCAGCTCCCCCCACACAGATACGCAGTATTTT. It codes for CASSPHTDTQYF.

Written as DNA, the CDR3 is TGTGCCACCAGCAGAGATAGGAGGGACAGGGGGTTCTACGAGCAGTACTTC. Amino acid sequence: CATSRDRRDRGFYEQYF. The rearrangement links TRBV15 to TRBJ2-7, with TRBD1 matching 11 bases. After removal of 0 bases from V and 3 bases from J, the junction contained 7 bases not matched to a gene. Germline loops: CDR1 LNHNV, CDR2 YYDKDF (reference sequence). This CDR3 is built from 17 residues.

The J gene is TRBJ1-5, the V gene TRBV6-1; maybe TRBD1 (6 bases). CDR1 is MNHNS and CDR2 is SASEGT in the germline V gene. CDR3 length equals 16 residues. Between the trimmed V and J ends, which lost 5 bases and 0 bases, there was a span of 14 bases. The CDR3 protein is CASSKDRPYSNQPQHF. CDR3 in DNA: TGTGCCAGCAGTAAAGACAGGCCCTATAGCAATCAGCCCCAGCATTTT.

The V gene is TRBV29-1, the J gene TRBJ2-7; D gene ambiguous. CDR3 length: 10 residues. The ends were cut back, 6 bases at V and 6 bases at J, with 9 bases in the middle. Germline CDR1 reads SQVTM; CDR2 reads ANQGSEA. This chain's CDR3 is CSVFELEQYF. In DNA form, the CDR3 reads TGCAGCGTCTTTGAGCTCGAGCAGTACTTC.

In this sample, this clone turned up once. The chain combines TRBV7-9 with TRBJ2-1; TRBD2 matches 13 bases. CDR3 size: 16 residues. V lost 5 bases to trimming and J lost 2 bases; unmatched junction nucleotides: 3. CDR1 and CDR2 (germline): SEHNR, FQNEAQ (reference sequence). The CDR3 here is CASSRTSGRPYNEQFF. For the CDR3, the DNA is TGTGCCAGCAGCAGGACTAGCGGGAGACCCTACAATGAGCAGTTCTTC.

Comment on this clone: At one end the junction does not follow the germline gene, possibly because of a read error. The chain carries TRBV15 and TRBJ2-6; a possible D gene is TRBD1 (5 bases). Germline assignment: CDR1 LNHNV and CDR2 YYDKDF (reference sequence). This CDR3 has 16 residues. The CDR3 DNA reads as TGTGCCACCAGTTGGCAGGCGGTCTCTGGGGCCAACGGCCTGACTTTC. Its protein is CATSWQAVSGANGLTF.

This chain joins TRBV2 and TRBJ2-2; 9 nucleotides align to TRBD1. Germline CDR1 reads SNHLY; CDR2 reads FYNNEI. The V and J ends lost 0 bases and 5 bases, in that order; junction bases with no gene match: 1. CDR3 length: 15 amino acids. DNA for the CDR3: TGTGCCAGCAGTGAAGCGGGACAGGGTACCGGGGAGCTGTTTTTT. It translates to CASSEAGQGTGELFF. Variable domain in full (rest from reference TRBV2 and TRBJ2-2): EPEVTQTPSHQVTQMGQEVILRCVPISNHLYFYWYRQILGQKVEFLVSFYNNEISEKSEIFDDQFSVERPDGSNFTLKIRSTKLEDSAMYFCASSEAGQGTGELFFGEGSRLTVL.

The chain carries TRBV10-3 and TRBJ2-7; 7 nucleotides agree with TRBD1. J was trimmed by 4 bases and V by 1 base; bases with no gene match: 4. Per germline, CDR1 ENHRY and CDR2 SYGVKD. The CDR3 covers 14 residues. As DNA, the CDR3 is TGTGCCATCAGTGAGTGGGACAGTGCTTACGAGCAGTACTTC. Translated, it gives CAISEWDSAYEQYF.

This clone was recorded only once. The gene calls are TRBV5-1 and TRBJ2-2; 7 bases match TRBD2. CDR1 is SGHRS and CDR2 is YFSETQ in the germline V gene. V lost 4 bases and J lost 7; bases outside the gene matches: 16. The CDR3 has 17 amino acids. CDR3 loop: CASSPKWEGLSGGELFF. CDR3 in DNA: TGCGCCAGCAGCCCCAAATGGGAGGGCCTATCGGGCGGGGAGCTGTTTTTT.

The rearrangement joins TRBV9 to TRBJ1-5; 9 nucleotides line up with TRBD1. V lost 0 bases, J lost 6 bases, and 10 bases stayed unmatched. CDR1 and CDR2 from the germline V gene are SGDLS and YYNGEE. This CDR3 contains 17 residues. CDR3 DNA: TGTGCCAGCAGCGTAGACGTCCGGGACAGGGAGGTTCAGCCCCAGCATTTT. Translation gives CASSVDVRDREVQPQHF.

The chain carries TRBV6-5 and TRBJ1-1, with D hard to call. V was shortened by 5 bases and J by 0 bases, with 10 bases between the two germline ends. This CDR3 region has 14 residues. Per germline, CDR1 MNHEY and CDR2 SVGAGI. CDR3 sequence (DNA): TGTGCCAGCAGTCGAAGTCGGGTGAACACTGAAGCTTTCTTT. Translated: CASSRSRVNTEAFF.

The gene calls are TRBV9 and TRBJ2-5; 8 bases are shared with TRBD1. CDR3 length: 15 amino acids. Per germline, CDR1 SGDLS and CDR2 YYNGEE. Germline trimming cut 0 bases from V and 5 bases from J; bases unmatched to any gene: 6. The CDR3 bases are TGTGCCAGCAGCGTAGCACAGGGGGTCGTTGAGACCCAGTACTTC. The encoded protein is CASSVAQGVVETQYF. Using reference TRBV9 and TRBJ2-5 for the parts outside the CDR3, the full variable domain is DSGVTQTPKHLITATGQRVTLRCSPRSGDLSVYWYQQSLDQGLQFLIQYYNGEERAKGNILERFSAQQFPDLHSELNLSSLELGDSALYFCASSVAQGVVETQYFGPGTRLLVL.

A single count supports this clone. The V gene is TRBV7-9, the J gene TRBJ1-5; tentative D call: TRBD1 (5 bases). This CDR3 has 15 residues. CDR1 and CDR2 from the germline V gene are SEHNR and FQNEAQ (reference sequence). Deletions cut 4 bases from V and 5 bases from J, with 15 bases between. For the CDR3, the DNA is TGTGCCAGCAGCTCTTCGACAGCCGCAGATCAGCCCCAGCATTTT. Translation gives CASSSSTAADQPQHF.

The J gene is TRBJ1-2, the V gene TRBV9, with D perhaps matching TRBD1 (6 bases). CDR3 size: 16 residues. From germline, CDR1 is SGDLS and CDR2 YYNGEE. Trimming removed 0 bases at V and 4 bases at J, with 16 bases between. The CDR3 sequence: CASSVEVGAFIYGYTF. The DNA of the CDR3 is TGTGCCAGCAGCGTAGAAGTGGGGGCCTTTATCTATGGCTACACCTTC.

This clone has just a few counts. V is TRBV28 and J is TRBJ1-5; tentatively, D is TRBD1 (6 bases). V was cut by 6 bases and J by 4 bases, with 16 bases left in between. The CDR3 runs to 15 residues. The germline V gene has CDR1 MDHEN and CDR2 SYDVKM. The CDR3 here is CASRGRQVRNQPQHF. The CDR3 DNA reads as TGTGCCAGCAGGGGGAGACAGGTTAGGAATCAGCCCCAGCATTTT.

The V and J genes are TRBV30 and TRBJ1-1, with TRBD1 matching 8 bases. Germline CDR1 is GTSNPN and CDR2 is SVGIG (reference sequence). The CDR3 consists of 14 residues. V was clipped by 2 bases and J by 4 bases; unmatched bases: 6. The CDR3 sequence: CAWSLTGGLTEAFF. CDR3 DNA: TGTGCCTGGAGTCTTACAGGGGGGCTCACTGAAGCTTTCTTT.

The genes are TRBV9 and TRBJ2-5, with D hard to call. CDR3 size: 13 residues. The V gene lost 3 bases and the J gene lost 4 bases, with 10 bases spanning the gap. The germline gives CDR1 SGDLS, CDR2 YYNGEE. In DNA, the CDR3 is TGTGCCAGCAGCGGTCCTTCGGGAGAGACCCAGTACTTC. This codes for CASSGPSGETQYF.

The chain uses TRBV13 and TRBJ1-4; TRBD1 matches at 8 bases. The CDR3 runs to 14 residues. Germline-derived CDR1 and CDR2 are PRHDT and FYEKMQ (reference sequence). V trimming: 5 bases; J trimming: 8 bases; junction bases outside the gene matches: 7. CDR3 amino acids: CASSPGQGREKLFF. The CDR3 DNA sequence: TGTGCCAGCAGCCCCGGACAGGGTAGGGAAAAACTGTTTTTT.

The chain uses TRBV6-1 and TRBJ2-3; 9 bases fit TRBD1. This CDR3 spans 18 amino acids. Germline trimming cut 3 bases from V and 4 bases from J; bases unmatched to any gene: 14. CDR1 and CDR2 from the germline V gene are MNHNS and SASEGT. CDR3 loop: CASSDRGWTGAPADTQYF. CDR3 coding DNA: TGTGCCAGCAGTGATCGGGGGTGGACAGGGGCGCCTGCAGATACGCAGTATTTT.

This sequence joins TRBV5-6 and TRBJ2-2; perhaps TRBD1 as D (5 bases). Trimming removed 0 bases from V and 0 bases from J, with 6 bases in between. The germline V gene encodes CDR1 SGHDT and CDR2 YYEEEE. The CDR3 extends over 15 amino acids. This CDR3 is CASSLGRANTGELFF. The CDR3 DNA sequence: TGTGCCAGCAGCTTGGGCAGGGCGAACACCGGGGAGCTGTTTTTT.

The chain employs TRBV11-3 and TRBJ1-1; a weak D match, TRBD1 (6 bases). Germline V gene data show CDR1 as SGHNT and CDR2 as YENEEA. The CDR3 has 13 amino acids. Trimming removed 4 bases at V and 9 bases at J, with 15 bases between. The CDR3 sequence is CASSSMWGGQAFF. The CDR3 coding sequence is TGTGCCAGCAGCTCTATGTGGGGGGGCCAAGCTTTCTTT.

This clone was observed once. The chain couples TRBV19 to TRBJ2-3, with D unclear. CDR3 length: 16 residues. V lost 3 bases and J lost 2, with 15 bases in between. Germline V gene data show CDR1 as LNHDA and CDR2 as SQIVND (reference sequence). The CDR3 DNA reads TGTGCCAGTAGTATCTGGAAGACAAGAGCCACAGATACGCAGTATTTT. It codes for CASSIWKTRATDTQYF.

This chain uses TRBV10-3 with TRBJ2-6; D uncertain. Germline assignment: CDR1 ENHRY and CDR2 SYGVKD. V was shortened by 0 bases and J by 4 bases, with 4 bases between the two germline ends. The CDR3 spans 14 residues. CDR3 DNA: TGTGCCATCAGTGAGTCAAGCGGGGCCAACGTCCTGACTTTC. Its protein is CAISESSGANVLTF.

The chain recombines TRBV11-3 with TRBJ2-7, with 10 bases fitting TRBD1. With V trimmed by 4 bases and J by 0 bases, 3 bases remained unmatched. The CDR3 extends over 15 amino acids. Germline V gene sequence: CDR1 SGHNT, CDR2 YENEEA. CDR3 sequence reads: CASSSDRGSSYEQYF. In nucleotides, the CDR3 is TGTGCCAGCAGCTCGGACAGGGGGAGCTCCTACGAGCAGTACTTC.

CDR3 coding DNA: TGTGCCAGCAGCGATGGGAAAGGGTGGCAGGGCCATGGCTACACCTTC. This codes for CASSDGKGWQGHGYTF. The chain couples TRBV9 to TRBJ1-2; D is possibly TRBD1 (5 bases). V gave up 3 bases and J gave up 6 bases, with 21 bases separating them. Germline CDR1 SGDLS, CDR2 YYNGEE. The CDR3 runs 16 residues.

In its sample, this clone was seen a few times. The rearrangement joins TRBV28 to TRBJ1-1; D unclear. V lost 3 bases and J 5 bases, leaving 10 bases between the germline ends. CDR3 length equals 13 residues. Germline CDR1 MDHEN, CDR2 SYDVKM. This chain's CDR3 is CASSLLGRTEAFF. The CDR3 coding sequence is TGTGCCAGCAGTTTGTTGGGGAGAACTGAAGCTTTCTTT.